These T cell receptor beta chains were read from a single sample in a study of T cells in Graves' hyperthyroidism and ophthalmopathy. TCRdb analysed the multiplex PCR reads with MiXCR anew, one entry per CDR3 protein. Of hundreds of thousands of distinct CDR3 sequences listed, 12% to 15% were seen once; the top ten hold 11% to 15%. Sample: blood. These receptor sequences come from a woman aged 35 to 49 with Graves' hyperthyroidism. The CDR3 runs from the conserved cysteine through the conserved F or W. D genes are given only for firm matches. Only some rows state a clone size, as once, few, many or a class for expanded clones.

TRBJ2-7 . TRBV28 . CASRHGTLVYEQYF TGTGCCAGCAGACACGGGACTCTGGTTTACGAGCAGTACTTC
TRBJ2-4 few TRBV4-1 . CASSQEQAPNIQYF TGCGCCAGCAGCCAAGAACAGGCCCCAAACATTCAGTACTTC
TRBJ2-7 many TRBV11-3 TRBD2 CASSLTSGKYEQYF TGTGCCAGCAGCTTAACTAGCGGGAAATACGAGCAGTACTTC
TRBJ2-7 many TRBV2 . CASSDYVYEQYF TGTGCCAGCAGTGATTATGTTTACGAGCAGTACTTC
TRBJ1-2 many TRBV18 . CASSPMGTPPYGYTF TGTGCCAGCTCACCAATGGGGACTCCCCCTTATGGCTACACCTTC
TRBJ2-7 . TRBV12-3/TRBV12-4 . CASSFGSRGETEQYF TGTGCCAGCAGTTTTGGGTCAAGGGGAGAGACCGAGCAGTACTTC
TRBJ2-2 few TRBV10-2 TRBD1 CASSDRGTGWPGELFF TGCGCCAGCAGCGATAGGGGGACAGGGTGGCCCGGGGAGCTGTTTTTT
TRBJ1-5 many TRBV6-1 TRBD1 CASTPGQSIQPQHF TGTGCCAGCACCCCGGGACAGTCAATCCAGCCCCAGCATTTT
TRBJ1-2 many TRBV12-3/TRBV12-4 . CASSSAGNYGYTF TGTGCCAGCAGTTCTGCGGGTAACTATGGCTACACCTTC
TRBJ2-5 many TRBV12-3/TRBV12-4 TRBD2 CASSLDLAGGQETQYF TGTGCCAGCAGTTTAGATCTAGCGGGAGGGCAAGAGACCCAGTACTTC
TRBJ2-7 . TRBV27 . CASSVGQFYEQYF TGTGCCAGCAGTGTCGGACAGTTCTACGAGCAGTACTTC
TRBJ2-7 . TRBV3-1 TRBD2 CASSQDGAGIPYEQYF TGTGCCAGCAGCCAAGACGGAGCGGGAATCCCTTACGAGCAGTACTTC
TRBJ1-2 many TRBV6-6 . CASSYQQGDGYTF TGTGCCAGCAGTTACCAACAGGGAGATGGCTACACCTTC
TRBJ1-3 . TRBV3-1 . CASSAGGKFAGNTIYF TGTGCCAGCAGCGCCGGGGGGAAATTTGCTGGAAACACCATATATTTT
TRBJ1-3 many TRBV11-2 . CASSLAATGNTIYF TGTGCCAGCAGCTTAGCTGCTACAGGAAACACCATATATTTT
TRBJ2-2 many TRBV7-3 . CASSSPDRELFF TGTGCCAGCAGCTCCCCGGACAGGGAGCTGTTTTTT
TRBJ2-2 many TRBV11-3 TRBD1 CASSAWDSTGELFF TGTGCCAGCAGCGCTTGGGACAGCACCGGGGAGCTGTTTTTT
TRBJ2-1 many TRBV30 . CAWSVRRTTTNEQFF TGTGCCTGGAGTGTAAGGCGGACAACCACTAATGAGCAGTTCTTC
TRBJ1-5 many TRBV19 . CASSLRGPGAFNQPQHF TGTGCCAGTAGTCTGAGAGGTCCAGGGGCATTCAATCAGCCCCAGCATTTT
TRBJ2-1 . TRBV4-1 TRBD2 CASSQEVLAGEEQFF TGCGCCAGCAGCCAAGAAGTACTAGCGGGAGAGGAGCAGTTCTTC
TRBJ2-7 many TRBV6-1 . CASSAEGSYEQYF TGTGCCAGCAGTGCCGAAGGGAGCTACGAGCAGTACTTC
TRBJ1-2 many TRBV12-3/TRBV12-4 TRBD1 CASSFRTGGTNYGYTF TGTGCCAGCAGTTTCCGGACAGGAGGAACGAACTATGGCTACACCTTC
TRBJ2-6 . TRBV10-3 . CAITSQASGANVLTF TGTGCCATCACCAGCCAAGCCTCTGGGGCCAACGTCCTGACTTTC
TRBJ1-4 many TRBV25-1 TRBD1 CASSEVGQGGEKLFF TGTGCCAGCAGTGAAGTGGGACAGGGAGGCGAAAAACTGTTTTTT
TRBJ2-3 . TRBV9 TRBD2 CASSVGVAGWFGTDTQYF TGTGCCAGCAGCGTTGGGGTAGCGGGATGGTTCGGCACAGATACGCAGTATTTT
TRBJ2-7 . TRBV28 . CASCDGGATYEQYF TGTGCCAGCTGTGATGGCGGGGCCACCTACGAGCAGTACTTC
TRBJ1-5 many TRBV27 . CASSTTGLLSNQPQHF TGTGCCAGCAGTACCACAGGGCTATTGAGCAATCAGCCCCAGCATTTT
TRBJ2-7 many TRBV15 TRBD2 CATSRGAGTSYEQYF TGTGCCACCAGCAGAGGAGCGGGGACCTCCTACGAGCAGTACTTC
TRBJ2-7 many TRBV5-1 TRBD2 CASSLASSGEQYF TGCGCCAGCAGCTTGGCTTCTAGCGGTGAGCAGTACTTC
TRBJ2-5 many TRBV2 . CASRAQRGAETQYF TGTGCCAGCAGGGCCCAAAGGGGCGCGGAGACCCAGTACTTC
TRBJ1-1 many TRBV5-1 . CASSHPDGGGTEAFF TGCGCCAGCAGTCATCCCGACGGGGGTGGGACTGAAGCTTTCTTT
TRBJ1-1 many TRBV7-9 TRBD1 CASSPGTGGLNTEAFF TGTGCCAGCAGCCCCGGGACAGGGGGCCTGAACACTGAAGCTTTCTTT
TRBJ1-5 many TRBV2 . CASSEPPPSDQPQHF TGTGCCAGCAGTGAACCCCCCCCCTCGGATCAGCCCCAGCATTTT
TRBJ2-1 once TRBV14 . CASSQDGVGNEQFF TGTGCCAGCAGCCAGGACGGGGTGGGTAATGAGCAGTTCTTC
TRBJ2-1 . TRBV5-1 . CASSIQVTSSYNEQFF TGCGCCAGCAGTATTCAGGTTACGAGCTCCTACAATGAGCAGTTCTTC
TRBJ2-7 . TRBV5-1 . CASSSALQGSYEQYF TGCGCCAGCAGCTCCGCCCTACAGGGTTCCTACGAGCAGTACTTC
TRBJ2-1 . TRBV5-5 TRBD2 CASSLSLAGSYNEQFF TGTGCCAGCAGCTTGAGTCTAGCGGGCTCCTACAATGAGCAGTTCTTC
TRBJ1-5 few TRBV20-1 TRBD1 CSASAGTGKRLNQPQHF TGCAGTGCTAGCGCCGGGACAGGGAAGAGGCTCAATCAGCCCCAGCATTTT
TRBJ2-7 . TRBV13 . CASSLLNYEQYF TGTGCCAGCAGCCTCCTAAACTACGAGCAGTACTTC
TRBJ2-1 . TRBV19 TRBD2 CASSISGAGAYNEQFF TGTGCCAGTAGTATTTCAGGAGCGGGGGCCTACAATGAGCAGTTCTTC
TRBJ1-1 many TRBV18 . CASSPPAQPNTEAFF TGTGCCAGCTCACCCCCGGCGCAGCCTAACACTGAAGCTTTCTTT
TRBJ2-7 many TRBV2 TRBD2 CASSSNSRTSGSSLYEQYF TGTGCCAGCAGCTCAAATAGCCGGACTAGCGGGAGTAGTCTCTACGAGCAGTACTTC
TRBJ2-3 many TRBV12-5 . CASGLSGSRTDTQYF TGTGCTAGTGGTTTGTCCGGGAGTCGGACAGATACGCAGTATTTT
TRBJ2-2 many TRBV28 . CASTLGGTGELFF TGTGCCAGCACTCTAGGGGGTACCGGGGAGCTGTTTTTT